Presented here are 15 T cell receptor beta chains from one specimen sequenced in a study of blood T cell repertoires in COVID-19 (dated by TCRdb to 2020 to 2021). Preparation of the library involved the immunoSEQ multiplex PCR assay. TCRdb stores this immuneACCESS table with in-frame sequences only. Part of the clones is absent; in the studies checked, under half of the shortfall reflects unresolved V genes, and no reason is known for the rest. The sample includes hundreds of thousands of clones, with about 87% observed a single time. Roughly 8.6% of the sample goes to the ten largest clones. The sample consisted of peripheral blood. All receptors come from a human donor in a cohort sampled during active COVID-19.

The CDR3 loop reads CASSFSKGAADTQYF. DNA for the CDR3: TGTGCCAGCAGTTTTTCTAAGGGGGCAGCAGATACGCAGTATTTT. The V and J genes are TRBV28 and TRBJ2-3; 7 bases fit TRBD1. V was clipped by 3 bases and J by 4 bases; unmatched bases: 7. Germline CDR1 reads MDHEN; CDR2 reads SYDVKM. CDR3 length equals 15 residues.

The J gene is TRBJ2-5, the V gene TRBV5-1; TRBD2 matches at 8 bases. Germline V gene lookup returns CDR1 SGHRS and CDR2 YFSETQ. The CDR3 runs to 16 residues. Trimming removed 4 bases from V and 3 bases from J; junction bases left unmatched: 11. The DNA of the CDR3 is TGCGCCAGCAGCAATCCCCGGGGGGGTTGGGAAGAGACCCAGTACTTC. Protein: CASSNPRGGWEETQYF.

The V gene is TRBV21-1, the J gene TRBJ1-2. TRBV21-1 is annotated as a pseudogene. The CDR3 is 13 amino acids. CDR3 protein: CASSDGGVYGYTF. CDR3 DNA sequence: TGTGCCAGCAGCGACGGGGGGGTCTATGGCTACACCTTC.

The J gene is TRBJ2-3, the V gene TRBV6-1; D might be TRBD2 (6 bases). Germline lookup yields CDR1 MNHNS and CDR2 SASEGT. The CDR3 spans 17 residues. V gave up 0 bases and J gave up 7 bases, with 20 bases separating them. CDR3 nucleotide sequence: TGTGCCAGCAGTGAAGCCGTCTTTGGGGGGATGGTTAATACGCAGTATTTT. Translating gives CASSEAVFGGMVNTQYF.

The chain uses TRBV6-5 and TRBJ2-7, with D unclear. Per the germline V gene, CDR1 is MNHEY and CDR2 is SVGAGI. The V end was cut by 7 bases, the J end by 0 bases, with 10 bases between. This CDR3 spans 13 amino acids. CDR3 sequence reads: CASNGHGSYEQYF. The CDR3 DNA follows: TGTGCCAGCAACGGTCACGGCTCCTACGAGCAGTACTTC.

This clone was counted only a few times. This chain uses TRBV19 with TRBJ2-7, with TRBD2 identical over 12 bases. With 5 bases clipped from V and 3 bases from J, the junction kept 8 bases outside the gene matches. This CDR3 comprises 16 residues. Germline values: CDR1 LNHDA, CDR2 SQIVND (reference sequence). The CDR3 loop reads CASSVTSGSPLYEQYF. In DNA form, the CDR3 reads TGTGCCAGTAGTGTGACTAGCGGGAGCCCTCTCTACGAGCAGTACTTC. The full variable domain, in which reference TRBV19 and TRBJ2-7 provide the parts outside the CDR3, is DGGITQSPKYLFRKEGQNVTLSCEQNLNHDAMYWYRQDPGQGLRLIYYSQIVNDFQKGDIAEGYSVSREKKESFPLTVTSAQKNPTAFYLCASSVTSGSPLYEQYFGPGTRLTVT.

The chain carries TRBV6-6 and TRBJ1-5; no definite D call. Germline CDR1 reads MNHNY; CDR2 reads SVGAGI (reference sequence). Trimming took 6 bases from V and 12 from J, leaving 18 bases between them. This CDR3 has 13 residues. The chain's CDR3 is CASSASGSPNQHF. DNA of the CDR3: TGTGCCAGCAGCGCGTCCGGGAGCCCTAACCAGCATTTT.

The V gene is TRBV6-2 or TRBV6-3, the J gene TRBJ2-7; possibly TRBD2 for D (5 bases). The germline V and J ends were trimmed by 4 bases and 2 bases, with 15 bases remaining between them. This CDR3 has 15 residues. Germline CDR1 is MNHEY and CDR2 is SVGEGT. The CDR3 DNA sequence: TGTGCCAGCAGTTTACGGTCGACTACTACCTACGAGCAGTACTTC. The encoded protein is CASSLRSTTTYEQYF.

This sequence joins TRBV4-2 and TRBJ2-7; D is perhaps TRBD2 (5 bases). Germline V lookup: CDR1 LGHNA, CDR2 YNFKEQ. V shed 0 bases and J shed 7 bases, with 16 bases lying between them. The CDR3 has 15 amino acids. This chain's CDR3 is CASSQDSGKWAEQYF. CDR3 nucleotides: TGTGCCAGCAGCCAAGATTCGGGGAAGTGGGCTGAGCAGTACTTC.

The chain combines TRBV7-2 with TRBJ2-7, with TRBD2 matching 8 bases. Germline V lookup: CDR1 SGHTA, CDR2 FQGNSA. The CDR3 spans 16 residues. With V trimmed by 1 base and J by 0 bases, 5 bases remained unmatched. The CDR3 nucleotides read TGTGCCAGCAGCTTAGATGGCGGGGGGATCTCCTACGAGCAGTACTTC. This codes for CASSLDGGGISYEQYF.

Only one count was recorded for this clone. The chain recombines TRBV27 with TRBJ2-7, with a tentative D call TRBD1 (5 bases). The germline V gene has CDR1 MNHEY and CDR2 SMNVEV (reference sequence). V lost 3 bases to trimming and J lost 4 bases, with 13 bases between them. The CDR3 contains 14 residues. CDR3: CASSLAGRPYEQYF. CDR3 coding DNA: TGTGCCAGCAGTTTGGCAGGGCGCCCTTACGAGCAGTACTTC.

This rearrangement joins TRBV28 to TRBJ1-3; weak D call: TRBD1 (6 bases). Germline V gene sequence: CDR1 MDHEN, CDR2 SYDVKM. The CDR3 totals 15 residues. Trimming took off 1 base at V and 0 bases at J, with 7 bases between the two ends. CDR3 residues: CASSLYRDSGNTIYF. Written as DNA, the CDR3 is TGTGCCAGCAGTTTATACAGGGACTCTGGAAACACCATATATTTT.

The chain recombines TRBV6-5 with TRBJ2-2; 9 nucleotides align to TRBD1. This CDR3 region has 15 residues. Trimming took 6 bases from V and 4 from J; bases not matched to a gene: 6. Germline V gene lookup returns CDR1 MNHEY and CDR2 SVGAGI. The CDR3 here is CASSHRGLGTGELFF. The CDR3 DNA is TGTGCCAGCAGCCACAGGGGGCTTGGCACCGGGGAGCTGTTTTTT.

The V gene is TRBV7-2, the J gene TRBJ2-1; D call uncertain. Germline assignment: CDR1 SGHTA and CDR2 FQGNSA. The CDR3 has 13 residues. V lost 4 bases and J lost 3, with 7 bases in between. The CDR3 coding sequence is TGTGCCAGCAGCTCCCCCAACTACAATGAGCAGTTCTTC. The encoded protein is CASSSPNYNEQFF.

This clone was detected once. The chain employs TRBV7-9 and TRBJ2-5, with D hard to call. The CDR3 is 17 residues long. Germline loops: CDR1 SEHNR, CDR2 FQNEAQ (reference sequence). V gave up 1 base and J gave up 2 bases, with 17 bases separating them. The CDR3 DNA sequence: TGTGCCAGCAGCTTAGTAGGTTCGACACTTGAACAAGAGACCCAGTACTTC. Translated: CASSLVGSTLEQETQYF.